This T cell receptor beta chain is drawn from a study of T cells in Graves' hyperthyroidism and ophthalmopathy. Study overall: Peripheral blood was drawn at first diagnosis, prior to all treatment. Findings and limits, study-wide: A model using 13 V-J features told ophthalmopathy apart from stable hyperthyroidism.

Notes on this clonotype: Its antigen is currently unknown.

The blood sample dates from first hyperthyroidism diagnosis, preceding any ophthalmopathy symptoms. Amplification of TCR beta CDR3 regions was performed using RNA transcripts as template. First-round RT-PCR with HTBI primers amplified the TCR CDR3 region. TCRdb re-analysed the multiplex PCR reads in MiXCR, keeping a single row per CDR3 protein. The sample shows 730,000 or so distinct CDR3 sequences, about 19% of them seen only once. The specimen was blood. The clonotype was recovered from a woman aged 50 to 60 with Graves' hyperthyroidism that later progressed to Graves' ophthalmopathy.

For the CDR3, the DNA is TGCGCCAGCAGCCAAGTAAGCCAGGACAGGCAGTTCTTC. Translated, it gives CASSQVSQDRQFF. The chain uses TRBV4-1 and TRBJ2-1; possible D gene TRBD1, 6 bases. The CDR3 length is 13 residues. Trimming pared 1 base from V and 12 bases from J, leaving 13 bases between. Per germline, CDR1 MGHRA and CDR2 YSYEKL.